This passage covers 21 T cell receptor beta chains from one sample sequenced in a study of T cells after yellow fever vaccination. TCRdb used MiXCR to reprocess the 5' RACE reads, holding one entry per CDR3 protein. Counted here are some 500,000 distinct CDR3 sequences, roughly 13% occurring once; the ten biggest clones make up around 15%. This specimen consisted of PBMCs, obtained on the day of the yellow fever booster vaccination. The receptors here all came from a man in his thirties or forties who received the YFV17D yellow fever vaccine.

This clonotype was recorded a few times. This rearrangement joins TRBV7-9 to TRBJ2-3; 7 nucleotides line up with TRBD2. The length of the CDR3 is 14 residues. Losses at the gene ends were 5 bases for V and 3 bases for J; bases not matched to a gene: 5. Germline V gene sequence: CDR1 SEHNR, CDR2 FQNEAQ (reference sequence). Here the CDR3 reads CASSPGLVTDTQYF. In DNA, the CDR3 is TGTGCCAGCAGCCCAGGACTAGTGACAGATACGCAGTATTTT.

This clonotype was detected only a few times. The J gene is TRBJ2-5, the V gene TRBV20-1, with D perhaps TRBD1 (6 bases). The CDR3 contains 15 residues. Germline CDR1 and CDR2: DFQATT and SNEGSKA (reference sequence). V dropped 6 bases and J dropped 0 bases, with 17 bases sitting between them. CDR3 residues: CSARYLGQHQETQYF. CDR3 nucleotide sequence: TGCAGTGCCCGGTACCTAGGACAGCACCAAGAGACCCAGTACTTC.

The chain is built from TRBV5-1 and TRBJ2-3, with D unresolved. The CDR3 has 15 amino acids. With 5 bases removed from V and 2 bases from J, the gap between germline ends came to 15 bases. Germline V gene data show CDR1 as SGHRS and CDR2 as YFSETQ. DNA for the CDR3: TGCGCCAGCAGGAGCCAGGATTCCCCCACAGATACGCAGTATTTT. It translates to CASRSQDSPTDTQYF.

In nucleotides, the CDR3 is TGTGCCAGCTCACGAACTCTTCAGACCGGGACAGGAAGACCCTACGAGCAGTACTTC. Translated, it gives CASSRTLQTGTGRPYEQYF. The chain combines TRBV18 with TRBJ2-7, with 8 bases lining up with TRBD1. From germline, CDR1 is KGHSH and CDR2 LQKENI. CDR3 length: 19 residues. V lost 4 bases and J lost 2; bases outside the gene matches: 19.

This clonotype was seen only a few times. The chain couples TRBV20-1 to TRBJ2-3; 11 positions agree with TRBD2. This CDR3 is 16 amino acids long. The germline V gene encodes CDR1 DFQATT and CDR2 SNEGSKA (reference sequence). The J segment lost 4 bases and the V segment lost 6 bases, leaving 12 bases of the junction unmatched. CDR3 bases: TGCAGTGCCTCAAGAACTAGCGGGAGAGCGGCAGATACGCAGTATTTT. Translation gives CSASRTSGRAADTQYF.

This rearrangement joins TRBV6-5 to TRBJ1-3; D gene ambiguous. The length of the CDR3 is 13 residues. V shed 3 bases and J shed 8 bases, with 11 bases lying between them. Germline V gives CDR1 MNHEY, CDR2 SVGAGI. The chain's CDR3 is CASSYGPRDTIYF. In DNA form, the CDR3 reads TGTGCCAGCAGTTATGGGCCGAGGGACACCATATATTTT.

The chain combines TRBV6-2 or TRBV6-3 with TRBJ2-7, with unresolved D. Germline V gene data show CDR1 as MNHEY and CDR2 as SVGEGT. V was clipped by 2 bases and J by 7 bases, with 15 bases between them. CDR3 length: 14 amino acids. The CDR3 bases are TGTGCCAGCAGTTACCCCCCGGCCCCCCGGGAGCAGTACTTC. Amino acids: CASSYPPAPREQYF.

In DNA, the CDR3 is TGTGCCAGCAGCTACCCCCTGAGGGGGTCTGGGGCCAACGTCCTGACTTTC. It is translated as CASSYPLRGSGANVLTF. The gene calls are TRBV7-2 and TRBJ2-6; possible D gene TRBD1, 6 bases. Trimming took off 4 bases at V and 1 base at J, with 14 bases between the two ends. The CDR3 has 17 residues. The germline gives CDR1 SGHTA, CDR2 FQGNSA. The full variable domain, rest sourced from reference TRBV7-2 and TRBJ2-6, is GAGVSQSPSNKVTEKGKDVELRCDPISGHTALYWYRQSLGQGLEFLIYFQGNSAPDKSGLPSDRFSAERTGGSVSTLTIQRTQQEDSAVYLCASSYPLRGSGANVLTFGAGSRLTVL.

In this sample, this clonotype turned up once. The V gene is TRBV9, the J gene TRBJ2-2, with TRBD2 matching over 7 bases. CDR1 is SGDLS and CDR2 is YYNGEE in the germline V gene. The CDR3 totals 15 residues. The junction had 2 bases not matched to a gene; V was cut back by 2 bases and J by 1 base. The CDR3 loop reads CASSVTGGNTGELFF. For the CDR3, the DNA is TGTGCCAGCAGCGTTACGGGAGGGAACACCGGGGAGCTGTTTTTT. Drawing the rest from reference TRBV9 and TRBJ2-2, the complete variable domain is DSGVTQTPKHLITATGQRVTLRCSPRSGDLSVYWYQQSLDQGLQFLIQYYNGEERAKGNILERFSAQQFPDLHSELNLSSLELGDSALYFCASSVTGGNTGELFFGEGSRLTVL.

The chain has TRBV18 and TRBJ2-3, with no clear D. The CDR3 contains 13 residues. Per the germline V gene, CDR1 is KGHSH and CDR2 is LQKENI. Trimming stripped 2 bases from V and 2 bases from J, with 5 bases between. As DNA, the CDR3 is TGTGCCAGCTCACCAACACACACAGATACGCAGTATTTT. Protein product: CASSPTHTDTQYF.

The chain combines TRBV6-4 with TRBJ2-1; 14 bases match TRBD2. The V gene's germline CDR1 is MRHNA and CDR2 SNTAGT. J gave up 4 bases and V 4 bases, and 21 bases lay outside the gene matches. The CDR3 totals 22 residues. CDR3 region: CASSAQGGLAGEVVRFYNEQFF. The CDR3, as DNA: TGTGCCAGCAGTGCCCAGGGGGGACTAGCGGGAGAGGTCGTTCGATTTTACAATGAGCAGTTCTTC.

This clonotype turned up a few times. The chain employs TRBV14 and TRBJ2-7; D gene uncertain. The CDR3 has 15 residues. V shed 2 bases and J shed 2 bases, with 13 bases lying between them. CDR1 SGHDN and CDR2 FVKESK come from the germline V gene. CDR3 sequence: CASSQQVLPTYEQYF. The CDR3, as DNA: TGTGCCAGCAGCCAACAGGTATTACCCACCTACGAGCAGTACTTC.

The chain is built from TRBV5-1 and TRBJ2-2, with TRBD1 matching over 8 bases. CDR3 length: 14 amino acids. Per the germline V gene, CDR1 is SGHRS and CDR2 is YFSETQ. V dropped 2 bases and J dropped 7; count of bases not matched to a gene: 4. Here the CDR3 DNA reads TGCGCCAGCAGCTTAGACAGGGGTGACGGGGAGCTGTTTTTT. Protein sequence: CASSLDRGDGELFF.

V usage is TRBV4-2 and J usage is TRBJ2-7; 7 bases fit TRBD2. Germline CDR1 and CDR2: LGHNA and YNFKEQ. Trimming cost V 1 base and J 0 bases; bases outside gene matches: 3. This CDR3 spans 15 amino acids. Written as DNA, the CDR3 is TGTGCCAGCAGCCAAGCCGGGGGGAGCTCCTACGAGCAGTACTTC. It codes for CASSQAGGSSYEQYF.

This chain uses TRBV5-6 with TRBJ2-5, with 7 bases identical to TRBD2. Trimming cost V 6 bases and J 6 bases; bases outside gene matches: 14. Germline loops: CDR1 SGHDT, CDR2 YYEEEE. The CDR3 runs 15 residues. CDR3 region: CASNLPTSRGQTQYF. In DNA, the CDR3 is TGTGCCAGCAACCTACCGACTAGCCGTGGGCAGACCCAGTACTTC.

V and J are TRBV18 and TRBJ2-6; possibly TRBD1 for D (5 bases). The CDR3 length is 16 residues. Per the germline V gene, CDR1 is KGHSH and CDR2 is LQKENI. The V end was cut by 3 bases, the J end by 3 bases, with 12 bases between. This CDR3 reads CASSPTSGNGANVLTF. The CDR3 coding sequence is TGTGCCAGCTCACCTACATCAGGGAATGGGGCCAACGTCCTGACTTTC. The full variable domain, rest sourced from reference TRBV18 and TRBJ2-6, is NAGVMQNPRHLVRRRGQEARLRCSPMKGHSHVYWYRQLPEEGLKFMVYLQKENIIDESGMPKERFSAEFPKEGPSILRIQQVVRGDSAAYFCASSPTSGNGANVLTFGAGSRLTVL.

The genes are TRBV30 and TRBJ2-7, with D maybe TRBD2 (6 bases). The CDR3 contains 13 residues. The germline gives CDR1 GTSNPN, CDR2 SVGIG (reference sequence). The V and J ends lost 7 bases and 7 bases respectively, with 20 bases between them. CDR3 protein: CASTDGLAGEQYF. The CDR3 bases are TGTGCCTCGACTGACGGACTGGCGGGGGAGCAGTACTTC.

This clonotype appeared a few times. The chain employs TRBV30 and TRBJ2-4; D remains unclear. The length of the CDR3 is 16 residues. V dropped 3 bases and J dropped 0 bases, with 15 bases sitting between them. Germline loops: CDR1 GTSNPN, CDR2 SVGIG (reference sequence). The CDR3 region has the DNA TGTGCCTGGAGCCATGACTCCTCGCTAGCCAAAAACATTCAGTACTTC. This codes for CAWSHDSSLAKNIQYF. Combining the CDR3 with reference TRBV30 and TRBJ2-4 gives the whole variable domain SQTIHQWPATLVQPVGSPLSLECTVEGTSNPNLYWYRQAAGRGLQLLFYSVGIGQISSEVPQNLSASRPQDRQFILSSKKLLLSDSGFYLCAWSHDSSLAKNIQYFGAGTRLSVL.

This clonotype has only a few counts. This chain joins TRBV3-1 and TRBJ1-1; 7 bases align to TRBD1. The CDR3 consists of 16 residues. Germline V gene lookup returns CDR1 LGHDT and CDR2 YNNKEL (reference sequence). The ends lost 5 bases at V and 1 base at J; junction bases unmatched: 10. Here the CDR3 reads CASSLLRGLGNTEAFF. The DNA for the CDR3 is TGTGCCAGCAGCTTACTTAGGGGGCTAGGGAACACTGAAGCTTTCTTT. Complete variable domain (other parts from reference TRBV3-1 and TRBJ1-1): DTAVSQTPKYLVTQMGNDKSIKCEQNLGHDTMYWYKQDSKKFLKIMFSYNNKELIINETVPNRFSPKSPDKAHLNLHINSLELGDSAVYFCASSLLRGLGNTEAFFGQGTRLTVV.

The chain combines TRBV7-2 with TRBJ2-7, with 10 bases identical to TRBD2. This CDR3 spans 19 amino acids. Germline CDR1 reads SGHTA; CDR2 reads FQGNSA. V was clipped by 0 bases and J by 3 bases; unmatched bases: 14. As DNA, the CDR3 is TGTGCCAGCAGCTTAGCCCAAGCGGGAGGGCCGACTTGGCGCTACGAGCAGTACTTC. It translates to CASSLAQAGGPTWRYEQYF.

The chain combines TRBV27 with TRBJ2-6; D is unresolved. Germline V gene lookup returns CDR1 MNHEY and CDR2 SMNVEV (reference sequence). V dropped 4 bases and J dropped 0 bases, with 16 bases sitting between them. The CDR3 is 18 amino acids. For the CDR3, the DNA is TGTGCCAGCAGTTACGACGGAGCCGACTTCTCTGGGGCCAACGTCCTGACTTTC. Protein sequence: CASSYDGADFSGANVLTF.